The T cell receptor (beta chain) described here comes from a study of blood T cell repertoires in COVID-19. Sequenced by immunoSEQ multiplex PCR; TCRdb stores in-frame clones only, minus some. This sample carries about 270,000 clones, nearly 90% of them seen once, and the ten largest clones take 0.75% to 1%. The age range of participants was about 18 to 90 years, with residence in roughly 25 US areas. The germline V gene has CDR1 SQVTM and CDR2 ANQGSEA. This CDR3 has 11 residues. The trim removed 7 bases at V and 4 bases at J, leaving 4 bases unmatched. Sequencing used PBMCs or T cells enriched from blood (not recorded which). This TCR came from a woman aged 25 to 45 who had recovered from COVID-19. The chain recombines TRBV29-1 with TRBJ2-7; 7 nucleotides match TRBD1. DNA of the CDR3: TGCAGCGGTGGCAGGGGGTACGAGCAGTACTTC. Translated, it gives CSGGRGYEQYF.